This TCR beta chain was recorded in a study of T and B cells in COVID-19 patients. Study-wide context: Blood was sampled from COVID-19 patients who were either actively infected or recovered.

BIOMED2 TRB-A/B primer pools were used in multiplex TRB PCR. TCRdb ran MiXCR on the multiplex PCR reads and lists one entry per CDR3 protein. The sample includes some 8,400 distinct CDR3 sequences, roughly 25% of them seen just once. The CDR3 spans 15 residues. The V and J ends lost 5 bases and 2 bases, in that order; junction bases with no gene match: 5. Germline loops: CDR1 SGHTA, CDR2 FQGNSA. From blood, 250-500 ng of genomic DNA served as TRB template. This clonotype was seen only a few times. This TCR was sampled from a human donor with active COVID-19. Sequencing used blood. This chain links TRBV7-2 with TRBJ2-2; TRBD1 matches 7 bases. CDR3 DNA: TGTGCCAGCAGCCAGGGACAGTACAACACCGGGGAGCTGTTTTTT. It is translated as CASSQGQYNTGELFF.